This passage covers 4 T cell receptor beta chains from one sample sequenced in a study of blood T cells in healthy people across ages. The second PCR ran about 6 to 11 cycles with a sample-barcoded 5' primer and J-beta primers. TCRdb called the 5' RACE reads again in MiXCR, with one record for every CDR3 protein. Of some 920,000 distinct CDR3 sequences listed, roughly 47% are singletons. Input material: blood. The receptors were sampled from a woman in her sixties or seventies in good health.

V is TRBV7-6 and J is TRBJ2-7, with D possibly TRBD2 on 6 matching bases. V lost 1 base, J lost 0 bases, and 13 bases lay in between. The CDR3 loop spans 16 amino acids. Germline-derived CDR1 and CDR2 are SGHVS and FNYEAQ. The CDR3 DNA sequence: TGTGCCAGCAGCTTAGGGAGCGGAGGGGACTCCTACGAGCAGTACTTC. As protein: CASSLGSGGDSYEQYF.

The chain carries TRBV9 and TRBJ2-1; 7 positions agree with TRBD2. V lost 0 bases, J lost 4 bases, and 10 bases stayed unmatched. The CDR3 extends over 17 amino acids. Germline V CDR1 and CDR2: SGDLS, YYNGEE. CDR3 loop: CASSVVASGGLYNEQFF. The CDR3 DNA follows: TGTGCCAGCAGCGTAGTGGCTAGCGGAGGTCTTTACAATGAGCAGTTCTTC.

This clonotype was recorded only once. The chain carries TRBV6-2 or TRBV6-3 and TRBJ2-7; D may be TRBD1 (6 bases). Germline assignment: CDR1 MNHEY and CDR2 SVGEGT. The CDR3 is made up of 14 amino acids. V shed 6 bases and J shed 4 bases, with 16 bases lying between them. The CDR3 sequence: CASSRRWTAYEQYF. CDR3 nucleotides: TGTGCCAGCAGCCGCCGATGGACAGCTTACGAGCAGTACTTC.

This clonotype turned up a few times. V usage is TRBV12-3 or TRBV12-4 and J usage is TRBJ2-5; D not certain. The ends were cut back, 4 bases at V and 5 bases at J, with 11 bases in the middle. The CDR3 runs 13 residues. CDR3 in DNA: TGTGCCAGCAGTTGTTGGCACTCCGAGACCCAGTACTTC. Translation: CASSCWHSETQYF.